Sequencing of this TCR beta chain was carried out in a study of blood T cell repertoires in COVID-19. This clone was seen only once. Authors' data handling: Estimation of nucleated cell counts was performed using reference gene primer amplification. Repertoires were generated with immunoSEQ multiplex PCR, while TCRdb's copy carries only in-frame clones and drops some. V and J calls and clone size come straight from that table; D and trimming were deduced from the DNA. The data contain some 170,000 clones, approximately 90% of them singletons. This CDR3 contains 18 residues. Looked up from germline, CDR1 is MDHEN and CDR2 is SYDVKM. V shed 3 bases and J 4 bases; nucleotides not matched to a gene: 7. Seattle's enrolled individuals joined amid active infection and were then monitored longitudinally.

Sequencing input: peripheral blood. This TCR came from a woman in her seventies with COVID-19, enrolled during active disease. The chain has TRBV28 and TRBJ2-6, with 12 nucleotides matching TRBD1. Here the CDR3 reads CASSFPGQGASGANVLTF. DNA for the CDR3: TGTGCCAGCAGTTTTCCGGGACAGGGGGCGTCCGGGGCCAACGTCCTGACTTTC.